The sequence of this T cell receptor beta chain was determined in a study of OX40 agonist ivuxolimab in advanced cancers. Study summary: Ivuxolimab, which is an agonistic anti-OX40 (CD134) antibody, was administered to the patients. Findings of the study overall: Clonal expansion was seen in CD4+ and CD8+ blood T cells by week 6 at 0.1 to 3.0 mg/kg.

Here immunoSEQ multiplex PCR was the method, and the copy in TCRdb shows in-frame clones only, minus some. The sample has more than 80,000 clones, roughly nine tenths seen once. V was clipped by 0 bases and J by 6 bases; unmatched bases: 8. Germline assignment: CDR1 SGHTA and CDR2 FQGTGA. This CDR3 has 17 residues. Of note for this clone: Its antigen is as yet unknown.

The chain has TRBV7-3 and TRBJ2-1; 10 bases fit TRBD2. Sample: CD4+ or CD8+ T cells sorted from blood, taken in a trial of the OX40 agonist ivuxolimab. This TCR was sampled from an adult with an advanced solid tumor such as melanoma, head and neck, liver or kidney cancer. CDR3 coding DNA: TGTGCCAGCAGCTTAACACCCCCAGCGGGAGGGCCCAATGAGCAGTTCTTC. Its protein product is CASSLTPPAGGPNEQFF.